This TCR beta chain derives from a study of blood T cell repertoires in COVID-19. Study as a whole: Samples came from the United States, Italy and Spain, spanning acute and convalescent COVID-19. Nucleic acid was either cDNA or gDNA, and it came from T cells, B-cell-depleted T cells, or PBMCs.

In assigning cohorts, the study relied on participant-reported clinical history. In the original workflow: Amplification of reference gene primers provided the estimated nucleated cell counts. Clones were read by immunoSEQ multiplex PCR, and TCRdb kept only the in-frame ones, dropping some. That table is the source of V, J and clone size, and D and trimming were worked out from the DNA. Among 250,000 or so clones listed, about 80% were seen once. The CDR3 length is 16 residues. The trim removed 5 bases at V and 0 bases at J, leaving 7 bases unmatched. Germline lookup yields CDR1 LNHDA and CDR2 SQIVND (reference sequence).

Material for sequencing was PBMCs or T cells enriched from blood (not recorded which). The chain has TRBV19 and TRBJ1-3; 7 bases line up with TRBD1. The source of this sequence is a man between 60 and 70 years old who had recovered from COVID-19. The CDR3, as DNA: TGTGCCAGTAGTGATACCGGGACAGACTCTGGAAACACCATATATTTT. This codes for CASSDTGTDSGNTIYF.